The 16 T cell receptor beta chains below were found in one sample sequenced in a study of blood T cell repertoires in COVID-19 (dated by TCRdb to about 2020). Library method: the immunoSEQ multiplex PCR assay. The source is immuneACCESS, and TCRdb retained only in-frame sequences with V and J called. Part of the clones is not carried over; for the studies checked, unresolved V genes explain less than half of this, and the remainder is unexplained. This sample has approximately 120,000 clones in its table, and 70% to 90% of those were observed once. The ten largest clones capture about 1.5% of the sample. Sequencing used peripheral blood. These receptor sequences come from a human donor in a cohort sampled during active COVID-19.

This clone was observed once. The CDR3 DNA follows: TGTGCCAGCAAGGCGGGGGGCCTAAATTGGGAGCAGTTCTTC. Translated, it gives CASKAGGLNWEQFF. This chain links TRBV2 with TRBJ2-1; 8 positions agree with TRBD2. The CDR3 is 14 residues long. J lost 10 bases, V lost 7 bases, and 12 bases had no gene match. Germline V gives CDR1 SNHLY, CDR2 FYNNEI. The entire variable domain, with the rest obtained from reference TRBV2 and TRBJ2-1, is as follows: EPEVTQTPSHQVTQMGQEVILRCVPISNHLYFYWYRQILGQKVEFLVSFYNNEISEKSEIFDDQFSVERPDGSNFTLKIRSTKLEDSAMYFCASKAGGLNWEQFFGPGTRLTVL.

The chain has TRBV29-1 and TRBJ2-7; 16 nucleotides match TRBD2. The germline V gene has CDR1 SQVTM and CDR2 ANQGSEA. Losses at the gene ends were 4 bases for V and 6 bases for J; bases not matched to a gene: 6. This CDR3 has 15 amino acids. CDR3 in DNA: TGCAGCGTTGTGCGAGGGACTAGCGGGAGGGTCGAGCAGTACTTC. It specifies CSVVRGTSGRVEQYF.

This chain's CDR3 is CASRDFSYNSPLHF. In DNA form, the CDR3 reads TGTGCCAGCCGGGACTTCTCCTATAATTCACCCCTCCACTTT. V and J are TRBV5-4 and TRBJ1-6; D may be TRBD1 (5 bases). In germline, CDR1 is SGHNT, CDR2 YYREEE (reference sequence). The ends were cut back, 7 bases at V and 0 bases at J, with 8 bases in the middle. The CDR3 contains 14 residues.

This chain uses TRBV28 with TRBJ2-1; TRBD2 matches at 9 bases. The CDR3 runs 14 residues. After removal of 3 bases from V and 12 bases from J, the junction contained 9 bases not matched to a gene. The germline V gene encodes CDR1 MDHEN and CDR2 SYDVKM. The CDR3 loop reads CASSFGGRGGGQFF. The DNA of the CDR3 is TGTGCCAGCAGTTTCGGCGGGAGGGGTGGTGGGCAGTTCTTC.

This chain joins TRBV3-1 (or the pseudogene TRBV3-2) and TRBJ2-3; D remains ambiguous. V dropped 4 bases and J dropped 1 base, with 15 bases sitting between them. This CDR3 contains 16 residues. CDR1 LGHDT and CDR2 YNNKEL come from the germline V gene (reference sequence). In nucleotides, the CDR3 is TGTGCCAGCAGCCCAACCGGAGTCTCGGGCACAGATACGCAGTATTTT. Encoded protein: CASSPTGVSGTDTQYF.

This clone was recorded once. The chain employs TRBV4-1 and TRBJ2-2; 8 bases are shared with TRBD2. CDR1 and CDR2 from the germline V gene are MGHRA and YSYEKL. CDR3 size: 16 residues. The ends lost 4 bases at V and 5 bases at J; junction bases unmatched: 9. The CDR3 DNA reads TGCGCCAGCAGCCGCGCCCCGAGACTAGCGACCGGGGAGCTGTTTTTT. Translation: CASSRAPRLATGELFF.

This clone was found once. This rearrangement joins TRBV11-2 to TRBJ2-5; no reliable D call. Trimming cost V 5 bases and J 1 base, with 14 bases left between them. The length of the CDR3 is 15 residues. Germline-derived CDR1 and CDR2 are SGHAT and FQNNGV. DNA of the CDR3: TGTGCCAGCAGCCACCCCCTATCTCGCCAAGAGACCCAGTACTTC. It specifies CASSHPLSRQETQYF.

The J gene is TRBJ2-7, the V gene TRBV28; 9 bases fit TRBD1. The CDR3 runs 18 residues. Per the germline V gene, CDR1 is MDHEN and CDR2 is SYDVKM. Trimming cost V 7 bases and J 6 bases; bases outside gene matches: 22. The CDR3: CASIRTGDFGPRTGEQYF. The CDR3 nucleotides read TGTGCCAGCATCAGGACAGGGGACTTTGGGCCCCGTACCGGCGAGCAGTACTTC. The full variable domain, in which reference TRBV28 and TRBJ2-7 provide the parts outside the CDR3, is DVKVTQSSRYLVKRTGEKVFLECVQDMDHENMFWYRQDPGLGLRLIYFSYDVKMKEKGDIPEGYSVSREKKERFSLILESASTNQTSMYLCASIRTGDFGPRTGEQYFGPGTRLTVT.

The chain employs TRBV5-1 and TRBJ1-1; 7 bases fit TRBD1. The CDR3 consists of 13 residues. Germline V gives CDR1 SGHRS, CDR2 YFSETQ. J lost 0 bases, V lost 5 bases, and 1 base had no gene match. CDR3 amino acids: CASRRGLNTEAFF. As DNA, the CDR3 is TGCGCCAGCAGGAGGGGGCTGAACACTGAAGCTTTCTTT.

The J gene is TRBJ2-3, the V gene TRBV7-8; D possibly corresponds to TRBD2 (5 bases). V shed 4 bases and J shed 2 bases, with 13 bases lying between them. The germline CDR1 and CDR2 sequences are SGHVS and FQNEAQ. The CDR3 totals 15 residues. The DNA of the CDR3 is TGTGCCAGCAGCTCGTGGTCGGGGAACACAGATACGCAGTATTTT. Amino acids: CASSSWSGNTDTQYF.

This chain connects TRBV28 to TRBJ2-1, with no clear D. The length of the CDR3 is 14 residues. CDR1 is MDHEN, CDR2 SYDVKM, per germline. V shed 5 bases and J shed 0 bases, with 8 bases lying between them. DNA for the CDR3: TGTGCCAGCAGTCCCCTAAGCTCCTACAATGAGCAGTTCTTC. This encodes CASSPLSSYNEQFF. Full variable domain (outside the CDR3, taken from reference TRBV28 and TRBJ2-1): DVKVTQSSRYLVKRTGEKVFLECVQDMDHENMFWYRQDPGLGLRLIYFSYDVKMKEKGDIPEGYSVSREKKERFSLILESASTNQTSMYLCASSPLSSYNEQFFGPGTRLTVL.

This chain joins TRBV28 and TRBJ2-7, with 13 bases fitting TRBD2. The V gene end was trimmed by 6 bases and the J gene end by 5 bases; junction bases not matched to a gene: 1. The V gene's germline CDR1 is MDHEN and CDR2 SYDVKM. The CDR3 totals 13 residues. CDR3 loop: CASRTSGRNEQYF. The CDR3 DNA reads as TGTGCCAGCAGGACTAGCGGGAGGAACGAGCAGTACTTC.

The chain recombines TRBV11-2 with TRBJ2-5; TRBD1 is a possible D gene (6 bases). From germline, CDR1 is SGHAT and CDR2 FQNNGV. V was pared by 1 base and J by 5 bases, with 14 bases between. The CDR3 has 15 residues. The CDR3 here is CASSLASRGEETQYF. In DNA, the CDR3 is TGTGCCAGCAGCTTAGCCTCCAGGGGCGAGGAGACCCAGTACTTC.

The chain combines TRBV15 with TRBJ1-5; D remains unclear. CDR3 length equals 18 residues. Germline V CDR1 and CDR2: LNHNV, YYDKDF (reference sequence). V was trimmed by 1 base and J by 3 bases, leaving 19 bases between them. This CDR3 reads CATSRGPPEVDTNQPQHF. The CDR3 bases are TGTGCCACCAGCAGAGGCCCCCCTGAGGTGGATACCAATCAGCCCCAGCATTTT. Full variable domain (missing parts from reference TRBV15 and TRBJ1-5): DAMVIQNPRYQVTQFGKPVTLSCSQTLNHNVMYWYQQKSSQAPKLLFHYYDKDFNNEADTPDNFQSRRPNTSFCFLDIRSPGLGDTAMYLCATSRGPPEVDTNQPQHFGDGTRLSIL.

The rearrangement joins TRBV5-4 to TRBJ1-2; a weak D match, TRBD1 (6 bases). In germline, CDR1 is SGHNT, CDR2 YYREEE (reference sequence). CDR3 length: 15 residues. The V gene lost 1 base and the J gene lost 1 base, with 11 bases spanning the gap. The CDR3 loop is CASSLWTAVNYGYTF. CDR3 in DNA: TGTGCCAGCAGCTTGTGGACAGCCGTTAACTATGGCTACACCTTC.

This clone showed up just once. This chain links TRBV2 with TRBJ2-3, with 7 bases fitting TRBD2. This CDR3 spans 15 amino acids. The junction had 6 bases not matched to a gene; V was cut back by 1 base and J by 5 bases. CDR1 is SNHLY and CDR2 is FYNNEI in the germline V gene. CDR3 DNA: TGTGCCAGCAGTGAAGGCGGGAGCGGGATAGATACGCAGTATTTT. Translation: CASSEGGSGIDTQYF.